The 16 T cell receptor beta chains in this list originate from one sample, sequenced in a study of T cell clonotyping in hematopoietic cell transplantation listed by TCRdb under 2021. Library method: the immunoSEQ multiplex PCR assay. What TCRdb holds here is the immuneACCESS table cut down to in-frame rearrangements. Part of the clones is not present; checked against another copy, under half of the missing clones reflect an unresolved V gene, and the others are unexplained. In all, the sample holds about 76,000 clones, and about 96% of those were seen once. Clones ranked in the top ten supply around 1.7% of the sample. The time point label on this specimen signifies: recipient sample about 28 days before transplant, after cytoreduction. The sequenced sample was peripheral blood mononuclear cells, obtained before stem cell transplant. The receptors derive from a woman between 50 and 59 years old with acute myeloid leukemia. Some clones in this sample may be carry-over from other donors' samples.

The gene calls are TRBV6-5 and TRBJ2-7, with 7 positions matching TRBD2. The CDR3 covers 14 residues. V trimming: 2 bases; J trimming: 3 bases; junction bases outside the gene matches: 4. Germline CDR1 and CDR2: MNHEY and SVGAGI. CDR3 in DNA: TGTGCCAGCAGTTACGAGGCTAGCGGCTACGAGCAGTACTTC. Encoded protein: CASSYEASGYEQYF.

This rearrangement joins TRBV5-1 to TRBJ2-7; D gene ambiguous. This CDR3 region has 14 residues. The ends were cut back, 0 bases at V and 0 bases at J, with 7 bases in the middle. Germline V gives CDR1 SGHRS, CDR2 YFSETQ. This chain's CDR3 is CASSLVSASYEQYF. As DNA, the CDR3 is TGCGCCAGCAGCTTGGTTTCGGCCTCCTACGAGCAGTACTTC. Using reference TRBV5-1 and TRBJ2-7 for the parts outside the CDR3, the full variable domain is KAGVTQTPRYLIKTRGQQVTLSCSPISGHRSVSWYQQTPGQGLQFLFEYFSETQRNKGNFPGRFSGRQFSNSRSEMNVSTLELGDSALYLCASSLVSASYEQYFGPGTRLTVT.

CDR3: CASSLAQGNSPLHF. CDR3 sequence (DNA): TGTGCCAGCAGCTTAGCACAGGGCAATTCACCCCTCCACTTT. The J gene is TRBJ1-6, the V gene TRBV7-9, with D perhaps TRBD1 (6 bases). The length of the CDR3 is 14 residues. Germline-derived CDR1 and CDR2 are SEHNR and FQNEAQ (reference sequence). The V end lost 0 bases, the J end lost 7 bases, and 7 bases lay between the germline ends.

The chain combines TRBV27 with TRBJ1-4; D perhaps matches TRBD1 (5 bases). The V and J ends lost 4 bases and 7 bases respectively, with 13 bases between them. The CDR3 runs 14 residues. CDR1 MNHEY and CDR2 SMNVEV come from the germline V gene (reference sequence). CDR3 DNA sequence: TGTGCCAGCAGTTCAATCAGGGATGCTGAAAAACTGTTTTTT. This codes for CASSSIRDAEKLFF.

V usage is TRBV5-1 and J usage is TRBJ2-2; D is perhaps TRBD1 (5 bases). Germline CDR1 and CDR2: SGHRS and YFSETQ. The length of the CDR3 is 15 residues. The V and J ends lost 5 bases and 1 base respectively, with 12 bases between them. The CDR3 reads CASRPGHLNTGELFF. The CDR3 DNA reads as TGCGCCAGCAGGCCCGGACACCTGAACACCGGGGAGCTGTTTTTT.

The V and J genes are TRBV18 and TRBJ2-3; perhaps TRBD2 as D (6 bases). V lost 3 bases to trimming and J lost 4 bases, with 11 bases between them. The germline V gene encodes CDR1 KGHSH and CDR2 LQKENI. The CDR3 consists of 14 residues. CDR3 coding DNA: TGTGCCAGCTCACCGGGGCGGGACTCAGATACGCAGTATTTT. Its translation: CASSPGRDSDTQYF.

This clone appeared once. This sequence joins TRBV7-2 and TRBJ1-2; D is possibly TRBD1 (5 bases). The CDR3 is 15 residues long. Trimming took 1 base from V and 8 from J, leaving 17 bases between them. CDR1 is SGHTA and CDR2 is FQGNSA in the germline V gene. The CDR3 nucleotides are TGTGCCAGCAGCTTAGGGACGGGTCTCGGGGGAGGCTACACCTTC. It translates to CASSLGTGLGGGYTF.

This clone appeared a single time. CDR3: CAWTRDSGNTIYF. For the CDR3, the DNA is TGTGCCTGGACGAGGGACTCTGGAAACACCATATATTTT. The chain recombines TRBV30 with TRBJ1-3; D remains unclear. Trimming removed 4 bases from V and 0 bases from J, with 7 bases in between. The germline V gene has CDR1 GTSNPN and CDR2 SVGIG (reference sequence). This CDR3 is 13 amino acids long.

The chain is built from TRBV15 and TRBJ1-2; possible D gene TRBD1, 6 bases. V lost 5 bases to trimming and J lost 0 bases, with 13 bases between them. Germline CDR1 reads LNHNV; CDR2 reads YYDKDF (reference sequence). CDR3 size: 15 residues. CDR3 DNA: TGTGCCACCAGCCGGGGAGACAGGCCTAACTATGGCTACACCTTC. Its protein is CATSRGDRPNYGYTF.

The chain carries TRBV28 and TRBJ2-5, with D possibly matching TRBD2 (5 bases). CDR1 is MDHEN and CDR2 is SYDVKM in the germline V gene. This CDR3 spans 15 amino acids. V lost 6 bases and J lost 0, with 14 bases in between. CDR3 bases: TGTGCCAGCAGCTTCCGGGGTGGGTACCAAGAGACCCAGTACTTC. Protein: CASSFRGGYQETQYF.

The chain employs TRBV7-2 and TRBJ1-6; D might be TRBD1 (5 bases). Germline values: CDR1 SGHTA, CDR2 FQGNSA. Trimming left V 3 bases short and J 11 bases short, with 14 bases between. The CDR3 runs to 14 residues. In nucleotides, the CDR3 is TGTGCCAGCAGCTTTGGGGGTGTGGGTCCACCCCTCCACTTT. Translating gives CASSFGGVGPPLHF.

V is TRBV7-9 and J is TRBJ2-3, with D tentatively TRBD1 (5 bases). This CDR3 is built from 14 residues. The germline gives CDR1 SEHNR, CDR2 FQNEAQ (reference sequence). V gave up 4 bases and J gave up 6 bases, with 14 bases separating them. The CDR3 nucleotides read TGTGCCAGCAGCTCTCGATTGGGGCAGGATACGCAGTATTTT. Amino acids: CASSSRLGQDTQYF.

The CDR3 sequence: CSVEPTSEYYEQYF. In nucleotides, the CDR3 is TGCAGCGTTGAGCCGACTAGCGAATACTACGAGCAGTACTTC. The chain links TRBV29-1 to TRBJ2-7, with 8 bases matching TRBD2. The CDR3 contains 14 residues. In germline, CDR1 is SQVTM, CDR2 ANQGSEA. Unmatched junction bases numbered 7, after V lost 3 bases and J lost 3 bases.

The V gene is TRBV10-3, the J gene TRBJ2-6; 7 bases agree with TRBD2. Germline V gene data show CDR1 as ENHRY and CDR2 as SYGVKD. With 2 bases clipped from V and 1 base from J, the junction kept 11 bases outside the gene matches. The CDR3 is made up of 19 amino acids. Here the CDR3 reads CAISEVVAGRSSGANVLTF. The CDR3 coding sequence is TGTGCCATCAGTGAGGTAGTAGCGGGTCGATCATCTGGGGCCAACGTCCTGACTTTC.

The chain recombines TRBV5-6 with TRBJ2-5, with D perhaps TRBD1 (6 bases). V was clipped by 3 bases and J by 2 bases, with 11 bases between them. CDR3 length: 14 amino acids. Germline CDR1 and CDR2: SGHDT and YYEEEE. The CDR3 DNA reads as TGTGCCAGCAGCTACACGACAGGTCAAGAGACCCAGTACTTC. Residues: CASSYTTGQETQYF.

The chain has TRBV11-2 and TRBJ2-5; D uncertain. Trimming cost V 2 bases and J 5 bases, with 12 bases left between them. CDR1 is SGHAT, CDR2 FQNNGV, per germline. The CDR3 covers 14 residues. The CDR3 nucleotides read TGTGCCAGCAGCTTACAGCGTCTTGGGGAGACCCAGTACTTC. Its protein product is CASSLQRLGETQYF.